This T cell receptor (beta chain) was recovered during a study of OX40 agonist ivuxolimab in advanced cancers. Study-wide background: Two cutaneous melanoma patients and one hepatocellular carcinoma patient, three in all, had partial responses.

Profiled with immunoSEQ multiplex PCR; TCRdb holds only in-frame clones, not every one. The sample lists tens of thousands of clones, about 88% occurring once. Sampling times: baseline, cycle 4 day 1, cycle 7 day 1. After removal of 0 bases from V and 5 bases from J, the junction contained 2 bases not matched to a gene. Germline assignment: CDR1 SGDLS and CDR2 YYNGEE. The CDR3 runs 14 residues. This specimen was CD4+ or CD8+ T cells sorted from blood, taken in a trial of the OX40 agonist ivuxolimab. This clonotype was sampled from an adult with an advanced solid tumor such as melanoma, head and neck, liver or kidney cancer. V is TRBV9 and J is TRBJ2-1; TRBD1 matches at 7 bases. CDR3 nucleotide sequence: TGTGCCAGCAGCGTAGGGACAGGTAACAATGAGCAGTTCTTC. It codes for CASSVGTGNNEQFF. Full variable domain (remainder filled in from reference TRBV9 and TRBJ2-1): DSGVTQTPKHLITATGQRVTLRCSPRSGDLSVYWYQQSLDQGLQFLIQYYNGEERAKGNILERFSAQQFPDLHSELNLSSLELGDSALYFCASSVGTGNNEQFFGPGTRLTVL.